A single sample is the source of the 7 T cell receptor beta chains below, sequenced in a study of identical twins. TCRdb ran MiXCR on the 5' RACE reads and lists one entry per CDR3 protein. The sample has a few hundred thousand distinct CDR3 sequences; 15% to 20% are singletons. The sample comprised naive T cells sorted from blood. These receptors were taken from a man aged 45 to 65 in good health.

This clonotype was found a few times. This rearrangement joins TRBV4-3 to TRBJ1-5; TRBD1 agrees at 8 bases. The germline gives CDR1 LGHNA, CDR2 YSLEER. V lost 1 base and J lost 5; bases outside the gene matches: 1. This CDR3 has 14 residues. The CDR3 region is CASSQVRGHQPQHF. CDR3 DNA sequence: TGCGCCAGCAGCCAAGTCAGGGGGCATCAGCCCCAGCATTTT.

This clonotype was counted only a few times. The chain employs TRBV20-1 and TRBJ2-7; D is undetermined. V gave up 6 bases and J gave up 1 base, with 19 bases separating them. The V gene's germline CDR1 is DFQATT and CDR2 SNEGSKA (reference sequence). This CDR3 has 15 amino acids. CDR3 nucleotide sequence: TGCAGTGCCCAGCGTCACTGGATGGGGTCCTACGAGCAGTACTTC. Amino acids: CSAQRHWMGSYEQYF.

The rearrangement joins TRBV5-1 to TRBJ2-2, with a possible D match to TRBD1 (5 bases). Trimming shortened V by 0 bases and J by 1 base, and 10 bases separated the two germline ends. The CDR3 spans 16 residues. Germline assignment: CDR1 SGHRS and CDR2 YFSETQ. The CDR3 loop reads CASSLGAGWNTGELFF. CDR3 sequence (DNA): TGCGCCAGCAGCTTGGGGGCAGGGTGGAACACCGGGGAGCTGTTTTTT.

CDR3 loop: CASTLIGGEQPQHF. The CDR3, as DNA: TGTGCCAGCACTCTCATTGGGGGGGAGCAGCCCCAGCATTTT. The genes are TRBV2 and TRBJ1-5, with D possibly being TRBD1 (5 bases). The germline CDR1 and CDR2 sequences are SNHLY and FYNNEI. This CDR3 has 14 residues. With 7 bases removed from V and 7 bases from J, the gap between germline ends came to 17 bases.

This clonotype was seen only a few times. The chain couples TRBV6-2 or TRBV6-3 to TRBJ2-2; a weak D match, TRBD1 (5 bases). The CDR3 spans 16 residues. V lost 6 bases and J lost 4, with 18 bases in between. Germline CDR1 is MNHEY and CDR2 is SVGEGT. The CDR3 DNA sequence: TGTGCCAGCAGCTCCGGACACCTGCGTAGCACCGGGGAGCTGTTTTTT. It translates to CASSSGHLRSTGELFF.

This clonotype was seen repeatedly, ten times or more. The gene calls are TRBV11-1 and TRBJ2-2, with D perhaps matching TRBD1 (6 bases). Germline V gene lookup returns CDR1 SGHAT and CDR2 FQDESV (reference sequence). This CDR3 is 15 amino acids long. The V gene lost 5 bases and the J gene lost 3 bases, with 13 bases spanning the gap. CDR3 bases: TGTGCCAGCAGCGACCCAAACAGGGACACCGGGGAGCTGTTTTTT. Translating it yields CASSDPNRDTGELFF. The full variable domain, rest sourced from reference TRBV11-1 and TRBJ2-2, is EAEVAQSPRYKITEKSQAVAFWCDPISGHATLYWYRQILGQGPELLVQFQDESVVDDSQLPKDRFSAERLKGVDSTLKIQPAELGDSAMYLCASSDPNRDTGELFFGEGSRLTVL.

The chain recombines TRBV7-2 with TRBJ2-5; D is possibly TRBD1 (5 bases). V lost 2 bases and J 5 bases, leaving 9 bases between the germline ends. CDR1 is SGHTA and CDR2 is FQGNSA in the germline V gene. CDR3 length: 13 residues. CDR3 coding DNA: TGTGCCAGCAGCTTAATAGGGGTTGAGACCCAGTACTTC. It specifies CASSLIGVETQYF.